The TCR beta chain under discussion was sequenced for a study of blood T cell repertoires in COVID-19. The overall study: COVID-19 samples collected from the United States, Italy and Spain covered acute and convalescent phases. PBMCs, B-cell-depleted T cells, or T cells provided the cDNA or gDNA that made up the material.

In terms of age and location, participants ranged from roughly 18 to 95 years and lived in about 25 US areas. Clinical histories supplied by participants themselves formed the basis of cohort assignment. The assay was immunoSEQ multiplex PCR, and TCRdb's table has in-frame clones only and misses some. The sample has around 250,000 clones; approximately 88% are singletons. V shed 0 bases and J shed 7 bases, with 6 bases lying between them. Germline CDR1 WSHSY, CDR2 SAAADI. The CDR3 length is 13 residues. This clonotype was obtained from a woman aged 40 to 55 with acute COVID-19. Sequenced input: PBMCs or T cells enriched from blood (not recorded which). The rearrangement uses TRBV10-2 and TRBJ2-2; D perhaps matches TRBD2 (6 bases). The CDR3 loop reads CASSESEGGELFF. In DNA, the CDR3 is TGCGCCAGCAGTGAGTCGGAGGGCGGGGAGCTGTTTTTT.